One and the same sample provided the 14 T cell receptor beta chains below, sequenced in a study of blood T cells in healthy people across ages. Sample-barcoded 5' priming and a J-beta primer mix drove a second PCR of about 6 to 12 cycles. TCRdb independently ran MiXCR on the 5' RACE reads; one entry per CDR3 protein. Here the sample spans 1.5 million to 2 million distinct CDR3 sequences, roughly 49% being singletons. The sequenced sample consisted of blood. The receptors originated from a woman aged 40-49 years in good health.

The chain links TRBV20-1 to TRBJ1-1, with D maybe TRBD1 (6 bases). The CDR3 is made up of 13 amino acids. CDR1 DFQATT and CDR2 SNEGSKA come from the germline V gene (reference sequence). Trimming removed 3 bases from V and 3 bases from J, with 11 bases in between. The CDR3 DNA follows: TGCAGTGCTAGCAGGGGAGGGGACACTGAAGCTTTCTTT. Translation gives CSASRGGDTEAFF.

This chain uses TRBV6-2 or TRBV6-3 with TRBJ2-3; TRBD2 matches at 7 bases. The CDR3 sequence is 15 residues long. Germline assignment: CDR1 MNHEY and CDR2 SVGEGT. Germline trimming cut 4 bases from V and 4 bases from J; bases unmatched to any gene: 8. The CDR3 loop is CASSWGGVRADTQYF. For the CDR3, the DNA is TGTGCCAGCAGTTGGGGAGGGGTAAGGGCAGATACGCAGTATTTT.

This chain connects TRBV12-3 or TRBV12-4 to TRBJ2-1, with TRBD2 identical over 14 bases. This CDR3 region has 16 residues. V shed 8 bases, J shed 8 bases, and the junction held 11 bases outside the gene matches. DNA of the CDR3: TGTGCCAGCGGGACTAGCGGGAGACGAGGGAGCGATGAGCAGTTCTTC. It encodes CASGTSGRRGSDEQFF.

This clonotype came up a few times. This chain joins TRBV5-1 and TRBJ2-1; TRBD2 matches at 11 bases. V trimming: 3 bases; J trimming: 4 bases; junction bases outside the gene matches: 15. Germline V gives CDR1 SGHRS, CDR2 YFSETQ. The CDR3 extends over 19 amino acids. The CDR3 spells CASSWGLLVTSGDYNEQFF. The CDR3 DNA follows: TGCGCCAGCAGCTGGGGCCTCCTTGTGACTAGCGGGGATTACAATGAGCAGTTCTTC. Variable domain in full (rest from reference TRBV5-1 and TRBJ2-1): KAGVTQTPRYLIKTRGQQVTLSCSPISGHRSVSWYQQTPGQGLQFLFEYFSETQRNKGNFPGRFSGRQFSNSRSEMNVSTLELGDSALYLCASSWGLLVTSGDYNEQFFGPGTRLTVL.

Only one count was recorded for this clonotype. The rearrangement uses TRBV7-8 and TRBJ2-7, with D hard to call. V gave up 1 base and J gave up 3 bases, with 10 bases separating them. The CDR3 has 14 amino acids. Per germline, CDR1 SGHVS and CDR2 FQNEAQ. CDR3 coding DNA: TGTGCCAGCAGCTTAGATTGGGTCTTCTACGAGCAGTACTTC. This translates into CASSLDWVFYEQYF.

Turning to this clonotype: The CDR3 ends on some other residue instead of the conserved phenylalanine or tryptophan, so this is likely a read error. The rearrangement joins TRBV12-3 or TRBV12-4 to TRBJ2-5; 11 bases are shared with TRBD2. Trimming took 6 bases from V and 2 from J; bases not matched to a gene: 8. This CDR3 comprises 16 residues. CDR3 residues: CASSERSSGGQETQYL. The CDR3 coding sequence is TGTGCCAGCAGCGAACGATCTAGCGGGGGGCAAGAGACCCAGTACTTA.

This clonotype was seen only a few times. The chain employs TRBV29-1 and TRBJ2-1, with D unclear. In germline, CDR1 is SQVTM, CDR2 ANQGSEA. Trimming stripped 1 base from V and 7 bases from J, with 8 bases between. This CDR3 contains 12 residues. The CDR3 DNA follows: TGCAGCGTTGAAGGAACCACAAATGAGCAGTTCTTC. Its translation: CSVEGTTNEQFF.

This clonotype was observed a handful of times. V and J are TRBV29-1 and TRBJ1-2; possible D gene TRBD1, 5 bases. This CDR3 region has 14 residues. The germline V gene encodes CDR1 SQVTM and CDR2 ANQGSEA. Between the trimmed V and J ends, which lost 4 bases and 6 bases, there was a span of 18 bases. This chain's CDR3 is CSVGDSGTFHGYTF. In DNA, the CDR3 is TGCAGCGTTGGCGATAGCGGGACTTTTCATGGCTACACCTTC. The full variable domain, in which reference TRBV29-1 and TRBJ1-2 provide the parts outside the CDR3, is SAVISQKPSRDICQRGTSLTIQCQVDSQVTMMFWYRQQPGQSLTLIATANQGSEATYESGFVIDKFPISRPNLTFSTLTVSNMSPEDSSIYLCSVGDSGTFHGYTFGSGTRLTVV.

Here the CDR3 DNA reads TGTGCCAGCAGCCTCACTCGGGTTAAGGATGAGCAGTTCTTC. Translating gives CASSLTRVKDEQFF. The chain links TRBV11-2 to TRBJ2-1; D unclear. Per the germline V gene, CDR1 is SGHAT and CDR2 is FQNNGV. The V end was cut by 5 bases, the J end by 8 bases, with 16 bases between. The CDR3 sequence is 14 residues long.

In DNA, the CDR3 is TGCAGTGCCAAGAACGCCCCCGACTCGATCTCCTACGAGCAGTACTTC. This gives the protein CSAKNAPDSISYEQYF. The rearrangement joins TRBV20-1 to TRBJ2-4; no clear D. The tail of the sequence fits TRBJ2-7 better, so the J call may be wrong. This CDR3 region has 16 residues. The germline CDR1 and CDR2 sequences are DFQATT and SNEGSKA (reference sequence).

The chain couples TRBV2 to TRBJ2-3; 11 positions match TRBD2. Germline-derived CDR1 and CDR2 are SNHLY and FYNNEI. V was pared by 6 bases and J by 3 bases, with 11 bases of the junction left unmatched. The CDR3 extends over 17 amino acids. The CDR3 sequence is CASRRIITSGGTDTQYF. The CDR3 DNA sequence: TGTGCCAGCAGGAGAATAATCACTAGCGGGGGAACAGATACGCAGTATTTT.

This clonotype occurred a few times. The chain carries TRBV6-5 and TRBJ2-5; 7 nucleotides line up with TRBD1. Germline CDR1 and CDR2: MNHEY and SVGAGI. Losses at the gene ends were 6 bases for V and 11 bases for J; bases not matched to a gene: 21. This CDR3 comprises 16 residues. The CDR3: CASRLGQDHWYEWQYF. CDR3 nucleotides: TGTGCCAGCAGGCTCGGACAGGACCATTGGTACGAGTGGCAGTACTTC.

In this sample, this clonotype turned up a few times. The V gene is TRBV20-1, the J gene TRBJ2-5, with 9 bases aligning to TRBD1. The CDR3 sequence is 17 residues long. Losses at the gene ends were 1 base for V and 5 bases for J; bases not matched to a gene: 14. Germline loops: CDR1 DFQATT, CDR2 SNEGSKA (reference sequence). The CDR3 protein is CSARAALGQGMMETQYF. The DNA for the CDR3 is TGCAGTGCTAGAGCGGCGCTCGGACAGGGGATGATGGAGACCCAGTACTTC.

A word on this clonotype: One junction end does not reproduce the germline sequence, and a read error may be involved. The chain combines TRBV24-1 with TRBJ2-5; D may be TRBD1 or TRBD2 (6 bases each). The germline CDR1 and CDR2 sequences are KGHDR and SFDVKD. The CDR3 is 15 residues long. The CDR3 bases are TGTGCCACTAGTGATTCCTGGGGGGCTAAAGAGACCCAGTACTTC. It specifies CATSDSWGAKETQYF.